Reported below is one T cell receptor beta chain. CDR1 LGHNA and CDR2 YSLEER come from the germline V gene. V dropped 0 bases and J dropped 12; count of bases not matched to a gene: 20. The CDR3 extends over 18 amino acids. The protocol was immunoSEQ multiplex PCR, while the TCRdb copy is restricted to in-frame clones and leaves out a portion. The sample contains 55,000 to 70,000 clones, roughly 87% of which appear only once. This entry comes from a study of blood T cell repertoires in COVID-19. The TCR was taken from a woman younger than 30 with acute or convalescent COVID-19. The chain links TRBV4-3 to TRBJ2-1; 7 positions match TRBD1. The specimen sequenced was peripheral blood. CDR3 protein: CASSQDRPLGTVFFPQFF. DNA of the CDR3: TGCGCCAGCAGCCAAGATAGACCCCTCGGGACAGTGTTTTTTCCGCAGTTCTTC.